This T cell receptor beta chain was captured by sequencing in a study of T-cell memory formation after mild COVID-19 (dated by TCRdb to the early 2020s). Some background on the complete study: TCR sequence clusters from the two donors were largely donor specific. T-cell clones expanding and contracting after mild COVID-19 in two donors were tracked by longitudinal TCRalpha and TCRbeta repertoire sequencing. Two young, previously healthy adult volunteers made up the cohort, one male and one female. Findings and caveats that apply to the study as a whole: Some responding clones were detected in pre-infection memory, suggesting pre-existing cross-reactive memory T cells joined the SARS-CoV-2 response. Only a couple of mild cases were covered in the study, and larger cohorts including severe cases with pre-infection samples were considered necessary. SARS-CoV-2 specificity of the second-wave clones peaking on day 37 was not confirmed. Contracting CD4+ clones appeared mostly in the CM and EM memory subsets, whereas CD8+ clones were enriched in EMRA. Clones that contracted from day 15 to 85 showed balanced CD4/CD8 phenotypes, whereas a second wave of clones that expanded from day 15 to 37 leaned towards CD4+.

The instrument given in TCRdb is Illumina NovaSeq 6000. TCRalpha and TCRbeta cDNA libraries were constructed by 5'RACE with constant-segment primers, with sample barcodes and unique molecular identifiers being introduced. RNA was extracted from every sample with Trizol reagent. Amplification of the libraries took two PCR steps, and the second step added a second sample barcode plus Illumina TruSeq adapters. Sequencing of the libraries was done on an Illumina NovaSeq, producing 2 x 150 bp paired-end reads. Per the source publication's procedure: Demultiplexing of reads and collapsing into UMI-guided consensus sequences were performed with migec v1.2.7. Using mixcr v2.1.11, UMI consensuses were aligned to TRA and TRB V and J templates and then assembled into clonotypes. Expanded or contracted clonotypes were those called significant by both edgeR and NoisET, with noise models trained on biological replicates. edgeR calls used a false discovery rate-adjusted p below 0.01 and a log2 fold-change threshold of 1. As an exploratory analysis of dynamics, max-normalized trajectories of the 1000 most abundant clonotypes were examined with PCA combined with hierarchical clustering. Separately sequenced CD4+ and CD8+ repertoires were used to assign a CD4 or CD8 phenotype to each responding clone. In-frame beta chains were kept once TCRdb had trimmed the public reads at Q25 with fastp and called clones with MiXCR. Duplicate CDR3 protein sequences are folded into a single record with the most common DNA and genes. The V and J calls and clone size come from TCRdb's table, not from the authors' own analysis. The sample has just over 200,000 distinct CDR3 sequences on record, more than 8% of them singletons. Of the sample, roughly 3.5% falls within the top ten clones.

Remarks on this clonotype: Its antigen remains unidentified. It has no much larger one-base neighbor in the sample; base qualities were not kept.

Ficoll-Paque density gradient centrifugation was the method used to isolate PBMCs. This receptor was taken from a young man who had mild COVID-19 (a few samples of this study predate the infection). The sample titles of this study are shuffled in the database, so cell type and time point are left out; the donor was told from shared clones. The sample was PBMCs or a T cell subset sorted from them (not recorded which).

In nucleotide form, the sequence is TGCAGCGTTGTCTGGCAACCGCCAGATACGCAGTATTTT. Its protein product is CSVVWQPPDTQYF. Recombination linked TRBV29-1 to TRBJ2-3, with no confidently assigned D gene. The CDR3 runs 13 residues from the cysteine to the phenylalanine. Here the CDR3 DNA is all that survives: 39 bases in frame from base 1. V sheds 4 bases and J sheds 4 bases, leaving 12 bases between their ends. The germline V gene sets CDR1 to SQVTM and CDR2 to ANQGSEA.